The following is a TCR beta chain sequence with its context. Its antigen remains unknown. These data originate in a study of shared clonotypes between healthy human individuals. The study's findings and limits: All-four-donor shared clonotypes had higher generation probabilities than non-shared clonotypes did.

In the CD4+ fraction, cells were divided into CD45RA+ naive and CD45RA-negative memory subsets. The CDR3 has 16 amino acids. The V gene's germline CDR1 is MNHNS and CDR2 SASEGT. J gave up 6 bases and V 2 bases, and 10 bases lay outside the gene matches. The method was immunoSEQ multiplex PCR; TCRdb's version includes in-frame clones alone and lacks a portion of them. The repertoire holds roughly 2,500,000 clones, with over 85% as singletons. The receptor's source is a man aged 18 to 29 in good health. Some clones in this sample may be carry-over from other donors' samples. The specimen was naive CD4+ T cells from PBMCs. Subset indicated: CD45RA+ positively selected. The chain employs TRBV6-1 and TRBJ2-7; 10 nucleotides match TRBD2. The CDR3 DNA is TGTGCCAGCAGTGAATCGGGACTAGCGCCTTACTGCGAGCAGTACTTC. Translation gives CASSESGLAPYCEQYF.